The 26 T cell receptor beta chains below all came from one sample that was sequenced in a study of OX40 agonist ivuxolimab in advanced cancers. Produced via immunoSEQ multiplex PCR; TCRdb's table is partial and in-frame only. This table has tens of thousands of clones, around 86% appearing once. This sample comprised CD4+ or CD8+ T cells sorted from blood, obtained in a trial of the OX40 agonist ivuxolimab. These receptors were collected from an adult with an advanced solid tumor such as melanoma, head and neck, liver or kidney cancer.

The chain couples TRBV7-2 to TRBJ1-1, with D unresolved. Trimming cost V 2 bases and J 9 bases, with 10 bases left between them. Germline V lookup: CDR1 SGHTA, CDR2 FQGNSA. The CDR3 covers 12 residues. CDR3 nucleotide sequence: TGTGCCAGCAGCTTATCCAACGCTAAAGCTTTCTTT. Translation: CASSLSNAKAFF.

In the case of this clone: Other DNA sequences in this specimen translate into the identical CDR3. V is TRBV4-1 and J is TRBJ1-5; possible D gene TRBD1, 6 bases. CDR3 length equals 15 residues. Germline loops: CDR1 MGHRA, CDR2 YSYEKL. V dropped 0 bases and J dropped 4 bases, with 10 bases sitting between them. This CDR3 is CASSQDGRGNQPQHF. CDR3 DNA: TGCGCCAGCAGCCAAGATGGAAGGGGGAATCAGCCCCAGCATTTT.

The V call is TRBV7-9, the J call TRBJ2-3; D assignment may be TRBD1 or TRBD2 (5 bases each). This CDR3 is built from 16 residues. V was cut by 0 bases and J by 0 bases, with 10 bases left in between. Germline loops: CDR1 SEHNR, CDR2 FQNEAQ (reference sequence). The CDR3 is CASSLAGTTSTDTQYF. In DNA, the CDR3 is TGTGCCAGCAGCTTAGCGGGGACGACTAGCACAGATACGCAGTATTTT.

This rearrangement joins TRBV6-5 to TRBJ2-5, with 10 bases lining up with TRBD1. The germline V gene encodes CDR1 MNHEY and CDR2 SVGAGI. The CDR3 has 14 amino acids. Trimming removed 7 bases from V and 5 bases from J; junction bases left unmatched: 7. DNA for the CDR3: TGTGCCAGCACAGACGGGACAGGGGACGAGACCCAGTACTTC. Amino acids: CASTDGTGDETQYF.

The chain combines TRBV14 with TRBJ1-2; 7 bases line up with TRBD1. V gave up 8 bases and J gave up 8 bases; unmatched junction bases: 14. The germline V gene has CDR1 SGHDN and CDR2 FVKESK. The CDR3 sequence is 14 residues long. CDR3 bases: TGTGCCAGCCAACAGGGGCAGATTAGTAGGGGCTACACCTTC. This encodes CASQQGQISRGYTF.

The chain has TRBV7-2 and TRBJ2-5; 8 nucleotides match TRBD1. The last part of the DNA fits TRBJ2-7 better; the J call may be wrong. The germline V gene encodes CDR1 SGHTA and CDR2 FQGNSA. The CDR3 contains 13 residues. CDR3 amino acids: CASSYWTGIEQYF. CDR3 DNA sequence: TGTGCCAGCAGCTACTGGACAGGGATCGAGCAGTACTTC.

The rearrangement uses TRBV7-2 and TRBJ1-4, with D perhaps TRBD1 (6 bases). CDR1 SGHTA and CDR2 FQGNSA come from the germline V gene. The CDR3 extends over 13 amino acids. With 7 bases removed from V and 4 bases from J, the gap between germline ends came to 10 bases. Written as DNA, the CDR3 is TGTGCCAGCACCGCAGGGGATAATGAAAAACTGTTTTTT. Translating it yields CASTAGDNEKLFF.

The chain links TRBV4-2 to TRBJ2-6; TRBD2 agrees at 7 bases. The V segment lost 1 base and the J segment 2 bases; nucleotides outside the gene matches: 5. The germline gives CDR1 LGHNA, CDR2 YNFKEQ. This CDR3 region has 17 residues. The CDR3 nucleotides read TGTGCCAGCAGCCAAGTGGCGGGGGTGGCTGGGGCCAACGTCCTGACTTTC. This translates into CASSQVAGVAGANVLTF.

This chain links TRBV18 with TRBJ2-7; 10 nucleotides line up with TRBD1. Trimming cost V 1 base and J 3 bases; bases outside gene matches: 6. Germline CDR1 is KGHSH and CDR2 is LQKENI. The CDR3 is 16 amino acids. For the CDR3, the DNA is TGTGCCAGCTCACCACGCGAGGGACAGGGGAACTACGAGCAGTACTTC. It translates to CASSPREGQGNYEQYF.

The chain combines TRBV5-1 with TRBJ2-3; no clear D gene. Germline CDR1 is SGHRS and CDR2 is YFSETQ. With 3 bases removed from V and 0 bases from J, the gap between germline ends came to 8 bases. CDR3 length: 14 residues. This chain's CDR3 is CASSSQPSTDTQYF. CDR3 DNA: TGCGCCAGCAGCTCTCAACCTAGCACAGATACGCAGTATTTT.

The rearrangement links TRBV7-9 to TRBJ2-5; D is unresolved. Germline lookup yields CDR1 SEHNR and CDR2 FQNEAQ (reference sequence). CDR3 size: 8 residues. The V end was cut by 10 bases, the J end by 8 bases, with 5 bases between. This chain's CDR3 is CATTTQYF. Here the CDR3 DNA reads TGTGCCACGACTACCCAGTACTTC. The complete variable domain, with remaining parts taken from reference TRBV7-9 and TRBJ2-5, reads DTGVSQNPRHKITKRGQNVTFRCDPISEHNRLYWYRQTLGQGPEFLTYFQNEAQLEKSRLLSDRFSAERPKGSFSTLEIQRTEQGDSAMYLCATTTQYFGPGTRLLVL.

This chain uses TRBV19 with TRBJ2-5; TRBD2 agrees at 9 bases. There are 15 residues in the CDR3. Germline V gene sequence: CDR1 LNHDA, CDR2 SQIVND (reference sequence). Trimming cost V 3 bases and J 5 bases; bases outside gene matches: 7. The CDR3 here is CASSIPAAGGETQYF. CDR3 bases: TGTGCCAGTAGTATCCCCGCCGCGGGGGGGGAGACCCAGTACTTC.

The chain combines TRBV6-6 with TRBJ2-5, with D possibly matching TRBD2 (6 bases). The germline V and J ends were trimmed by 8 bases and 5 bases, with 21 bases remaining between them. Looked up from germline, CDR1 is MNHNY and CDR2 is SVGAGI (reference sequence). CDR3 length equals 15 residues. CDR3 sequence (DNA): TGTGCCAGCGCTACACTAGGGACTTGGGGCGAGACCCAGTACTTC. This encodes CASATLGTWGETQYF.

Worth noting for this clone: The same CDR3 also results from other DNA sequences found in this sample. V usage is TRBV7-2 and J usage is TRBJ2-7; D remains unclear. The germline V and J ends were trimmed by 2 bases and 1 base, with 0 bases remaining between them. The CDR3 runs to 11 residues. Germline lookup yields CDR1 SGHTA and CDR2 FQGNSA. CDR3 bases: TGTGCCAGCAGCTTATCCTACGAGCAGTACTTC. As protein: CASSLSYEQYF.

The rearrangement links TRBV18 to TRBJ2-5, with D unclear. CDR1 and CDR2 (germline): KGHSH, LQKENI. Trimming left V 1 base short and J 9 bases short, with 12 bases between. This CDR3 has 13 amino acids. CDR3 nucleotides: TGTGCCAGCTCACCACACCCCCGCGAGGCCCAGTACTTC. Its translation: CASSPHPREAQYF.

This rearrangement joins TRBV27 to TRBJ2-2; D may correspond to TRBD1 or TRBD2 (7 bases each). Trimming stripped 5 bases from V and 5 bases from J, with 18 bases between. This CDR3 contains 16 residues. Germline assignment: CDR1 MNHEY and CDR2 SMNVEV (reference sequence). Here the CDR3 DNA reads TGTGCCAGCAGTAATTATCAGGGGGGGCATACCGGGGAGCTGTTTTTT. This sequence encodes CASSNYQGGHTGELFF.

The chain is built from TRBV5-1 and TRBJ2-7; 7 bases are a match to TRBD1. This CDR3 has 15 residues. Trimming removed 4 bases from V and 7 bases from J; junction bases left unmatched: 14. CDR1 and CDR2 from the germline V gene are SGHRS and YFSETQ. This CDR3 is CASSPLKTGPWEQYF. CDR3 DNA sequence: TGCGCCAGCAGCCCGTTAAAGACAGGGCCTTGGGAGCAGTACTTC.

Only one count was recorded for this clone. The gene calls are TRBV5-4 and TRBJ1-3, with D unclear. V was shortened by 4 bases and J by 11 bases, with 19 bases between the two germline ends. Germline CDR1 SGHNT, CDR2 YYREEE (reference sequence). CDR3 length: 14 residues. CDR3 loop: CASSPTLVGEAIYF. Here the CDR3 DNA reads TGTGCCAGCAGCCCTACTCTCGTCGGAGAGGCCATATATTTT.

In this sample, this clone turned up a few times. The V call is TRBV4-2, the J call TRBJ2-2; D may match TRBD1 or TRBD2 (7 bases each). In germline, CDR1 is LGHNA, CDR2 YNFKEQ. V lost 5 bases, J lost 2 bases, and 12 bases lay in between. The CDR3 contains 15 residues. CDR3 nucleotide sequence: TGTGCCAGCAGCGAGCGGGACAGCAACACCGGGGAGCTGTTTTTT. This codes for CASSERDSNTGELFF.

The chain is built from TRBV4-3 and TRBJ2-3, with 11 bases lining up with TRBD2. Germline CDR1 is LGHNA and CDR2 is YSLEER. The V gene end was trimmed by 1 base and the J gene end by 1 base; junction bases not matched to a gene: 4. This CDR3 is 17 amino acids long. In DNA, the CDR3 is TGCGCCAGCAGCCAAGGAACTAGCGGGGGAGGCACAGATACGCAGTATTTT. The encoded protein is CASSQGTSGGGTDTQYF.

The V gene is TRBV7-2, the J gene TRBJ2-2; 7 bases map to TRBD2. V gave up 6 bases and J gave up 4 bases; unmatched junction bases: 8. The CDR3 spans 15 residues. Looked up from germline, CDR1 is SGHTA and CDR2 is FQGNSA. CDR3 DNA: TGTGCCAGCAGGAAAAGCGGGGACGGCACCGGGGAGCTGTTTTTT. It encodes CASRKSGDGTGELFF.

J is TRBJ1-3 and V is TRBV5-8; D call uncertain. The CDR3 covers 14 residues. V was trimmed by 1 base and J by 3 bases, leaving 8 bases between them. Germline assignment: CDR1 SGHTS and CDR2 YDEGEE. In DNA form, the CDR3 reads TGTGCCAGCAGCTTGACGGGAAATGGAAACACCATATATTTT. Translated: CASSLTGNGNTIYF.

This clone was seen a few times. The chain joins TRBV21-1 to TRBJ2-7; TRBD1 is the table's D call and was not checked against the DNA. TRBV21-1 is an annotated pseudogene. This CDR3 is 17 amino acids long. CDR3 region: CASSKKRPGQGACEQYF. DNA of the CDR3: TGTGCCAGCAGCAAAAAAAGGCCGGGACAGGGTGCTTGCGAGCAGTACTTC.

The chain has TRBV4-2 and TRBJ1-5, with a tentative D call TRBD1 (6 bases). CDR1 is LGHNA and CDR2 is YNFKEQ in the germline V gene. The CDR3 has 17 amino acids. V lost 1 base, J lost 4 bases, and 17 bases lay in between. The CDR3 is CASSQVTRGAGNQPQHF. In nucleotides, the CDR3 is TGTGCCAGCAGCCAAGTAACACGGGGGGCTGGGAATCAGCCCCAGCATTTT.

DNA of the CDR3: TGCGCCAGCAGTGCCCGGGGGAACACCGGGGAGCTGTTTTTT. Its translation is CASSARGNTGELFF. The chain joins TRBV5-1 to TRBJ2-2, with D tentatively TRBD2 (5 bases). The V and J ends lost 5 bases and 1 base respectively, with 9 bases between them. The germline gives CDR1 SGHRS, CDR2 YFSETQ. The CDR3 loop spans 14 amino acids.

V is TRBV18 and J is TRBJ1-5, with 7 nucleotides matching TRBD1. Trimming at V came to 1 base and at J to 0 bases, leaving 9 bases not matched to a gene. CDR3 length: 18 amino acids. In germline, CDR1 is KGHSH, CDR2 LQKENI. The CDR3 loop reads CASSPQRTGEYSNQPQHF. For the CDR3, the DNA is TGTGCCAGCTCACCACAACGAACAGGGGAATATAGCAATCAGCCCCAGCATTTT.